The 26 T cell receptor beta chains below come from one sample, sequenced in a study of response to subunit inactivated influenza vaccine. TCRdb processed the RT-PCR reads anew with MiXCR; each CDR3 protein has one entry. Altogether hundreds of thousands of distinct CDR3 sequences are present, 15% to 20% being singletons, with the ten largest covering approximately 3%. The material was CD4+ T cells sorted from PBMCs, obtained around 25 months after vaccination. The receptors shown here come from a man aged 50-75 years who received an inactivated influenza vaccine.

This chain uses TRBV27 with TRBJ1-2; 9 bases map to TRBD1. Trimming cost V 3 bases and J 4 bases; bases outside gene matches: 6. The germline CDR1 and CDR2 sequences are MNHEY and SMNVEV (reference sequence). The CDR3 loop spans 15 amino acids. CDR3 amino acids: CASSLSGQGRYGYTF. In nucleotides, the CDR3 is TGTGCCAGCAGTTTGTCGGGACAGGGCCGCTATGGCTACACCTTC.

The CDR3 coding sequence is TGTGCCAGCAGCTTAGATTCGGAGGCAAGGGGCGGCGGGGGTGAGCAGTTCTTC. Encoded protein: CASSLDSEARGGGGEQFF. The chain couples TRBV11-2 to TRBJ2-1, with 7 nucleotides matching TRBD2. V lost 0 bases, J lost 9 bases, and 17 bases stayed unmatched. The CDR3 length is 18 residues. Per the germline V gene, CDR1 is SGHAT and CDR2 is FQNNGV.

This chain links TRBV20-1 with TRBJ2-1; TRBD2 matches 10 bases. The V and J ends lost 3 bases and 0 bases, in that order; junction bases with no gene match: 11. This CDR3 spans 18 amino acids. The germline V gene has CDR1 DFQATT and CDR2 SNEGSKA (reference sequence). The CDR3 nucleotides read TGCAGTGCTAGTCGGCTAGCGGGAGCTATGAGCTCCTACAATGAGCAGTTCTTC. It yields the protein CSASRLAGAMSSYNEQFF.

This clonotype was found a few times. The rearrangement joins TRBV12-3 or TRBV12-4 to TRBJ1-1, with D hard to call. This CDR3 contains 13 residues. V gave up 1 base and J gave up 4 bases, with 7 bases separating them. CDR3 coding DNA: TGTGCCAGCAGTTTAGATCGCAGCACTGAAGCTTTCTTT. This codes for CASSLDRSTEAFF.

This clonotype occurred a few times. The chain combines TRBV10-3 with TRBJ1-5; D is possibly TRBD1 (5 bases). The CDR3 spans 13 residues. In germline, CDR1 is ENHRY, CDR2 SYGVKD. Trimming removed 10 bases from V and 5 bases from J, with 15 bases in between. The CDR3 region is CATGDGTDQPQHF. Here the CDR3 DNA reads TGTGCCACCGGGGACGGAACAGATCAGCCCCAGCATTTT.

This clonotype was counted a few times. The rearrangement uses TRBV10-3 and TRBJ2-6; 8 positions agree with TRBD1. V lost 6 bases, J lost 0 bases, and 13 bases stayed unmatched. Germline CDR1 reads ENHRY; CDR2 reads SYGVKD. This CDR3 comprises 19 residues. This chain's CDR3 is CAISPFIRGRPSGANVLTF. The CDR3 nucleotides read TGTGCCATCAGCCCATTTATCAGGGGGCGCCCCTCTGGGGCCAACGTCCTGACTTTC.

The genes are TRBV6-2 or TRBV6-3 and TRBJ1-5, with D possibly TRBD1 on 5 matching bases. This CDR3 has 15 residues. The germline CDR1 and CDR2 sequences are MNHEY and SVGEGT. Trimming stripped 7 bases from V and 1 base from J, with 14 bases between. CDR3 nucleotides: TGTGCCAGCACTCAAAGGACATGGAGCAATCAGCCCCAGCATTTT. Protein: CASTQRTWSNQPQHF.

This chain uses TRBV14 with TRBJ1-2, with D possibly being TRBD1 (5 bases). This CDR3 contains 15 residues. V was shortened by 4 bases and J by 0 bases, with 12 bases between the two germline ends. Germline CDR1 reads SGHDN; CDR2 reads FVKESK. Here the CDR3 reads CASSRRGGTNYGYTF. The DNA for the CDR3 is TGTGCCAGCAGCCGACGGGGGGGAACTAACTATGGCTACACCTTC.

The chain links TRBV15 to TRBJ2-1; D not resolved. Germline V gene data show CDR1 as LNHNV and CDR2 as YYDKDF (reference sequence). Trimming took 3 bases from V and 3 from J, leaving 12 bases between them. The CDR3 contains 15 residues. This chain's CDR3 is CATSSTAPLYNEQFF. The CDR3 DNA reads TGTGCCACCAGCAGCACCGCGCCACTCTACAATGAGCAGTTCTTC.

The V gene is TRBV7-9, the J gene TRBJ2-2; the D is unclear. CDR1 and CDR2 from the germline V gene are SEHNR and FQNEAQ (reference sequence). The V gene lost 1 base and the J gene lost 6 bases, with 9 bases spanning the gap. The CDR3 has 14 residues. In nucleotides, the CDR3 is TGTGCCAGCAGCTTAGGGAGTATGGCCGGGGAGCTGTTTTTT. As protein: CASSLGSMAGELFF.

The chain recombines TRBV4-3 with TRBJ2-3; no clear D gene. Trimming pared 4 bases from V and 5 bases from J, leaving 13 bases between. The germline V gene has CDR1 LGHNA and CDR2 YSLEER. The CDR3 sequence is 14 residues long. CDR3 coding DNA: TGCGCCAGCAGCCGAACGCTTGTGGAAGATACGCAGTATTTT. Its protein is CASSRTLVEDTQYF.

The chain joins TRBV2 to TRBJ1-3, with 10 bases identical to TRBD1. CDR1 and CDR2 (germline): SNHLY, FYNNEI. The ends lost 4 bases at V and 1 base at J; junction bases unmatched: 7. The CDR3 totals 17 residues. The CDR3 nucleotides are TGTGCCAGCAGTGTGGAGACAGGGGGCTATTCTGGAAACACCATATATTTT. This encodes CASSVETGGYSGNTIYF.

There are a few counts of this clonotype. V is TRBV12-3 or TRBV12-4 and J is TRBJ1-2, with TRBD1 as a possible D gene (6 bases). V was trimmed by 5 bases and J by 4 bases, leaving 11 bases between them. The CDR3 has 13 residues. The CDR3 nucleotides read TGTGCCAGCAGTACCACAGGGCCCTATGGCTACACCTTC. Amino acid sequence: CASSTTGPYGYTF.

This clonotype came up a few times. V and J are TRBV28 and TRBJ1-2, with 10 bases fitting TRBD1. The CDR3 sequence is 14 residues long. J gave up 5 bases and V 0 bases, and 0 bases lay outside the gene matches. CDR1 and CDR2 from the germline V gene are MDHEN and SYDVKM. CDR3 bases: TGTGCCAGCAGTTTATGGGACAGGGGGTATGGCTACACCTTC. As protein: CASSLWDRGYGYTF.

The chain uses TRBV24-1 and TRBJ2-7; tentative D call: TRBD1 (6 bases). V was pared by 3 bases and J by 0 bases, with 8 bases between. Germline lookup yields CDR1 KGHDR and CDR2 SFDVKD. The CDR3 consists of 14 residues. CDR3 residues: CATSDQGSSYEQYF. The CDR3 nucleotides are TGTGCCACCAGTGATCAGGGGTCCTCCTACGAGCAGTACTTC.

J is TRBJ1-1 and V is TRBV7-6; a weak D match, TRBD1 (6 bases). The length of the CDR3 is 14 residues. Germline V gene data show CDR1 as SGHVS and CDR2 as FNYEAQ. The germline V and J ends were trimmed by 5 bases and 0 bases, with 10 bases remaining between them. The DNA for the CDR3 is TGTGCCAGCAGCAAGGGACACCTGAACACTGAAGCTTTCTTT. Its protein is CASSKGHLNTEAFF.

This rearrangement joins TRBV5-1 to TRBJ2-7; unclear D gene. The CDR3 is 14 residues long. Trimming took off 0 bases at V and 2 bases at J, with 9 bases between the two ends. CDR1 is SGHRS and CDR2 is YFSETQ in the germline V gene. CDR3 in amino acids: CASSLERPTYEQYF. The CDR3, as DNA: TGCGCCAGCAGCTTGGAAAGACCGACCTACGAGCAGTACTTC.

This rearrangement joins TRBV20-1 to TRBJ2-3, with 11 bases aligning to TRBD2. Trimming took 0 bases from V and 4 from J; bases not matched to a gene: 6. CDR1 is DFQATT and CDR2 is SNEGSKA in the germline V gene (reference sequence). The CDR3 spans 16 residues. CDR3 in DNA: TGCAGTGCTAGAGATCTGCTTAGCGGGAGGGCAGATACGCAGTATTTT. It codes for CSARDLLSGRADTQYF.

The chain uses TRBV29-1 and TRBJ2-1; 12 nucleotides match TRBD2. The CDR3 has 13 amino acids. With V trimmed by 6 bases and J by 9 bases, 6 bases remained unmatched. CDR1 and CDR2 (germline): SQVTM, ANQGSEA. The CDR3 loop reads CSVLAGGIGEQFF. CDR3 DNA: TGCAGCGTCCTAGCGGGAGGGATAGGTGAGCAGTTCTTC.

This rearrangement joins TRBV24-1 to TRBJ2-4, with a tentative D call TRBD2 (7 bases). Looked up from germline, CDR1 is KGHDR and CDR2 is SFDVKD. The germline V and J ends were trimmed by 3 bases and 0 bases, with 14 bases remaining between them. The CDR3 contains 17 residues. The CDR3 DNA follows: TGTGCCACCAGTGATGGGGGGGGCGGAGAAGCCAAAAACATTCAGTACTTC. Its translation is CATSDGGGGEAKNIQYF.

The CDR3 loop is CASSLLSYSGANVLTF. For the CDR3, the DNA is TGCGCCAGCAGCTTGTTAAGTTACTCTGGGGCCAACGTCCTGACTTTC. The chain links TRBV5-1 to TRBJ2-6, with unresolved D. In germline, CDR1 is SGHRS, CDR2 YFSETQ. Deletions cut 1 base from V and 0 bases from J, with 8 bases between. There are 16 residues in the CDR3.

V gene TRBV29-1 combines with J gene TRBJ2-5; no clear D gene. V was clipped by 5 bases and J by 4 bases, with 20 bases between them. Germline V gives CDR1 SQVTM, CDR2 ANQGSEA. There are 15 residues in the CDR3. The DNA of the CDR3 is TGCAGCGTTAAATTACATCCCGGGCGAGGAGAGACCCAGTACTTC. Its protein is CSVKLHPGRGETQYF.

This clonotype showed up just a few times. This chain uses TRBV5-1 with TRBJ1-1; TRBD1 agrees at 7 bases. The germline V gene has CDR1 SGHRS and CDR2 YFSETQ. V trimming: 0 bases; J trimming: 5 bases; junction bases outside the gene matches: 10. This CDR3 contains 16 residues. The CDR3 DNA sequence: TGCGCCAGCAGCTTGGCTGCAGGGGGATTGGGTACTGAAGCTTTCTTT. Its translation: CASSLAAGGLGTEAFF.

This clonotype was found a few times. The chain couples TRBV20-1 to TRBJ2-3, with TRBD1 matching 7 bases. Trimming at V came to 4 bases and at J to 4 bases, leaving 5 bases not matched to a gene. The CDR3 has 13 residues. The germline gives CDR1 DFQATT, CDR2 SNEGSKA (reference sequence). CDR3 DNA: TGCAGTGCTATTGTCGGGACAGCAGATACGCAGTATTTT. Protein product: CSAIVGTADTQYF.

The chain is built from TRBV7-2 and TRBJ2-2; 7 bases are a match to TRBD2. Looked up from germline, CDR1 is SGHTA and CDR2 is FQGNSA. With V trimmed by 6 bases and J by 2 bases, 9 bases remained unmatched. The CDR3 extends over 16 amino acids. CDR3 DNA sequence: TGTGCCAGCAGGGCTGACTCGGGACTAAACACCGGGGAGCTGTTTTTT. It encodes CASRADSGLNTGELFF.

This clonotype has a handful of counts. The V and J genes are TRBV5-6 and TRBJ1-2; 8 nucleotides match TRBD1. Germline assignment: CDR1 SGHDT and CDR2 YYEEEE. Trimming took 1 base from V and 7 from J; bases not matched to a gene: 6. This CDR3 comprises 14 residues. CDR3 DNA sequence: TGTGCCAGCAGCTTGTACCAGGGGGCCTTTGGCTACACCTTC. Protein sequence: CASSLYQGAFGYTF.